This note documents a single T cell receptor beta chain sequence. This clonotype appeared a few times. What antigen it recognizes has not been identified. Base-call qualities are not available, and no considerably larger clone is one nucleotide away. V trim: 4 bases; J trim: 5 bases; unmatched bases: 9. As encoded in the germline V gene (reference sequence), CDR1 is LGHDT while CDR2 is YNNKEL. From the cysteine up to the phenylalanine, the CDR3 has a length of 18 residues. CDR3 DNA only is kept here, 54 bases in frame from base 1. The sample is drawn from a study of spatial heterogeneity in lung cancer (dated by TCRdb to about 2019). As for the study more broadly: Donors were 65 to 85 patients with early-stage, untreated non-small cell lung cancer from the lung TRACERx cohort. Follow-up PBMC samples were sequenced whenever available, with the median time to follow-up being 2 to 3 years after resection. Beta-chain transcripts were consistently detected in greater numbers than alpha-chain transcripts, which likely reflects a higher abundance of beta-chain transcripts. In the raw uncorrected reads, each unique combination of TCR and UMI appeared more than ten times on average. The study quantitatively compared TCR alpha and beta repertoires across multiple tumor regions, matched nontumor lung and blood in non-small cell lung cancer. Nonsynonymous mutation counts, determined by whole-exome sequencing of tumor tissue, were related to TCR repertoire features. At surgery, hundreds of tumor regions, around 68 matched nontumor lung samples and 56 PBMC samples were TCR-sequenced for both alpha and beta chains. Study-level results and caveats: Only approximately 14 patients were included in the comparisons of baseline and follow-up blood repertoires. Additional single-cell paired TCR alpha and beta sequencing was considered necessary to confirm, at a functional level, the hypothesis that regional TCRs recognize regional mutations. Ubiquitous expanded tumor TCRs were detected in blood more often at tumor resection than at routine follow-up.

The protocol used for the library was 5' RACE. Reads for this sample came from a NextSeq 500. In the TCR library protocol, a unique molecular identifier was attached to each TCR cDNA molecule so that PCR and sequencing errors could be corrected. For the original study's pipeline: Decombinator tools were used for TCR identification, UMI-based error correction and CDR3 extraction. Expanded TCRs were defined as those above a frequency of 2 per 1,000, corresponding to the top 1% of the tumor frequency distribution. Each repertoire was subsampled 100 times to 5,000 TCRs, after which Renyi diversity was computed with the R vegan package. CDR3 similarity networks were built from amino acid triplet string-kernel similarity, with CDR3s being connected when pairwise similarity was above 0.82. The public reads were run again by TCRdb, first through fastp at Q25 and then through MiXCR, and only productive beta chains were kept. Each record represents a unique CDR3 protein, reported with the most common genes and DNA among its rows. The V and J calls were determined by TCRdb, not by the authors. For this sample there are approximately 56,000 distinct CDR3 sequences; about 7.4% appear just once. The biggest ten clones account for 35% to 45% of the sample.

The time point label for this specimen denotes: blood at routine non-recurrence follow-up after resection. TCR sequencing used whole RNA extracted from tumor and nontumor lung tissue, or from cryopreserved PBMC samples, without cell sorting. Only patients with enough RNA available from two or more tumor regions were chosen for TCR sequencing. Specimen: PBMCs, collected at follow-up. This chain joins TRBV3-1 to TRBJ2-6, and 12 junction bases match TRBD2. The receptor was derived from a female donor with early-stage non-small cell lung cancer. The CDR3 loop reads CASSPRGLAGTWANVLTF. The sequenced DNA: TGTGCCAGCAGCCCTAGGGGACTAGCGGGTACCTGGGCCAACGTCCTGACTTTC.